The clone carrying this TCR beta chain was found a few times. Its target is unknown. TCRdb redid the calling of the reads with MiXCR, one entry per CDR3 protein. The profile shows 700,000 to 950,000 distinct CDR3 sequences, roughly 33% of them singletons. V shed 6 bases, J shed 5 bases, and the junction held 7 bases outside the gene matches. Germline CDR1 is MDHEN and CDR2 is SYDVKM. The CDR3 sequence is 14 residues long. This sample stems from a study of T cell repertoires in cytomegalovirus infection. The wider study: HLA-C-restricted CMV epitopes, recently identified, and well-studied HLA-B-restricted ones were used by the study.

Notes on the study in general: In two of eight donors, the top clonotype was HLA-C-restricted CMV-specific.

The sample in question was cultured CD8+ T cells from PBMCs, obtained from culture after CMV antigen stimulation. This chain links TRBV28 with TRBJ2-5; 9 bases agree with TRBD1. The sequence came from a human donor in good health (CMV status not recorded). Some clones in this sample may be carry-over from other donors' samples. CDR3 coding DNA: TGTGCCAGCAGGAACAGGGGGCAGGGTGAGACCCAGTACTTC. Translation: CASRNRGQGETQYF.